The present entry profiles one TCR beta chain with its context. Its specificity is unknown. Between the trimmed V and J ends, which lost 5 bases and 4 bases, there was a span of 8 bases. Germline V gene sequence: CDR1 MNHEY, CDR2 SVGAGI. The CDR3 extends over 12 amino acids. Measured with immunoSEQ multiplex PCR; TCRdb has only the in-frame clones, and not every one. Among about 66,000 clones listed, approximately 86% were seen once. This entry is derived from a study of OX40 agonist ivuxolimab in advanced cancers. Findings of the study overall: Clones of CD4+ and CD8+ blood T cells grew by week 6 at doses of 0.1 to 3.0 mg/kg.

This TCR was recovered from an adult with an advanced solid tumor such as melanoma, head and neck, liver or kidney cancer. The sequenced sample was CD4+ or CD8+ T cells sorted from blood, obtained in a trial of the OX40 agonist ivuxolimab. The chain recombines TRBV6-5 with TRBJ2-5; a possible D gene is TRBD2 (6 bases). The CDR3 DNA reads TGTGCCAGCAGTGGAGGGGCAGAGACCCAGTACTTC. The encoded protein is CASSGGAETQYF.